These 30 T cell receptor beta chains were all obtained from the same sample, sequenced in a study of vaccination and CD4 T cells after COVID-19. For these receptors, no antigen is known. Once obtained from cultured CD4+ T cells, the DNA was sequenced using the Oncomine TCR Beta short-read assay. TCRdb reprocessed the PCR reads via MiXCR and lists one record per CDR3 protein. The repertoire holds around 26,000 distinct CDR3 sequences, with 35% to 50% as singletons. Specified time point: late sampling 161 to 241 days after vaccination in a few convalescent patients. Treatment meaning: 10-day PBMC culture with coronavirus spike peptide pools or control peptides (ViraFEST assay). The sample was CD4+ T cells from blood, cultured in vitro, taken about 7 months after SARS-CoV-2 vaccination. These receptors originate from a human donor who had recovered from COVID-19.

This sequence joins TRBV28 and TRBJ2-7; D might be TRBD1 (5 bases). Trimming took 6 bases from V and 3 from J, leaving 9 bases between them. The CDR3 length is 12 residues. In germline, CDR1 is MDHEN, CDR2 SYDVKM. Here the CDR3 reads CASRGDSYEQYF. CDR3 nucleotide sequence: TGTGCCAGCAGGGGTGACAGCTACGAGCAGTACTTC.

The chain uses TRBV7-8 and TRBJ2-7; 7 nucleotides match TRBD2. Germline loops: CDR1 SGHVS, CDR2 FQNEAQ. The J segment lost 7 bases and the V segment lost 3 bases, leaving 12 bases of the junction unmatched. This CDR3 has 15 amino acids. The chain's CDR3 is CASSFRLALWSEQYF. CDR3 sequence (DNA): TGTGCCAGCAGCTTCCGACTAGCTCTCTGGTCTGAGCAGTACTTC.

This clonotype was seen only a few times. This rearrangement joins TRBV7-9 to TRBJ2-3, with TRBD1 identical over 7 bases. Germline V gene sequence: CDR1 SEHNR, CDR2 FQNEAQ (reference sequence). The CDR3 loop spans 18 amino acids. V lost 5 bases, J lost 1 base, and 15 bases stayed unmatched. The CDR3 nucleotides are TGTGCCAGCAGCCCGAGATATCGACAGGGCCGACGCACAGATACGCAGTATTTT. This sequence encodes CASSPRYRQGRRTDTQYF.

The CDR3 region is CASSPGGLAGGSGEQFF. In DNA, the CDR3 is TGTGCCAGCAGCCCCGGGGGACTAGCGGGAGGATCCGGTGAGCAGTTCTTC. The chain recombines TRBV7-3 with TRBJ2-1, with 15 bases that match TRBD2. Per germline, CDR1 SGHTA and CDR2 FQGTGA. The J segment lost 9 bases and the V segment lost 5 bases, leaving 11 bases of the junction unmatched. CDR3 length: 17 amino acids.

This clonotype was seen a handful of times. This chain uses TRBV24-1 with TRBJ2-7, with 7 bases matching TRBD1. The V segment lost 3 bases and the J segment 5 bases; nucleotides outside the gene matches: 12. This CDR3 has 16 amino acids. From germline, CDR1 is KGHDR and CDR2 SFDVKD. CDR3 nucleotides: TGTGCCACCAGTGATCCCAAGGGGGCGGCTAAGAACGAGCAGTACTTC. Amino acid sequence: CATSDPKGAAKNEQYF.

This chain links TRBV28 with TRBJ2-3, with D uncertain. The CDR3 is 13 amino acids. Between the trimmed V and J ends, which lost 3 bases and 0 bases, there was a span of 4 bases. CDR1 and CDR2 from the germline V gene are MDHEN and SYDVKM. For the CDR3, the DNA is TGTGCCAGCAGTTTGGAGAGCACAGATACGCAGTATTTT. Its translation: CASSLESTDTQYF.

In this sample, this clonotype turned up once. DNA of the CDR3: TGTGCCAGCAGCTGGACCAGCGGGGGAATCACAGATACGCAGTATTTT. Its protein product is CASSWTSGGITDTQYF. The chain couples TRBV5-4 to TRBJ2-3; 8 nucleotides line up with TRBD2. Germline loops: CDR1 SGHNT, CDR2 YYREEE (reference sequence). The junction had 8 bases not matched to a gene; V was cut back by 3 bases and J by 2 bases. CDR3 length: 16 amino acids.

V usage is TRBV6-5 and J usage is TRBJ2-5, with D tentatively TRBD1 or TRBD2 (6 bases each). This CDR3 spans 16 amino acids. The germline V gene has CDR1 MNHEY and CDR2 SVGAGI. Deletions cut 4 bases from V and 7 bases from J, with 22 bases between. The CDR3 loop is CASSLLGDRGGGTQYF. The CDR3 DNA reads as TGTGCCAGCAGTTTACTCGGAGACAGAGGGGGAGGGACCCAGTACTTC.

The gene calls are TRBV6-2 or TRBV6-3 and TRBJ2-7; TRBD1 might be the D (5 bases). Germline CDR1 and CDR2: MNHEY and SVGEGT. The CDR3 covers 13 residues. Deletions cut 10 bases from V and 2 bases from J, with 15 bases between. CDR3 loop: CATRQNFPYEQYF. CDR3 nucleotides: TGTGCCACCCGACAGAACTTCCCCTACGAGCAGTACTTC.

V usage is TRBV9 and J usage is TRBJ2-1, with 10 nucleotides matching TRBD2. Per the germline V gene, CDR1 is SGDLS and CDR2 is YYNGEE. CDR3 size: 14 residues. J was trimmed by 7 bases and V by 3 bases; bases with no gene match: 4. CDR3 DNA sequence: TGTGCCAGCAGCGAGGGACTAGCGATGAATGAGCAGTTCTTC. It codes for CASSEGLAMNEQFF.

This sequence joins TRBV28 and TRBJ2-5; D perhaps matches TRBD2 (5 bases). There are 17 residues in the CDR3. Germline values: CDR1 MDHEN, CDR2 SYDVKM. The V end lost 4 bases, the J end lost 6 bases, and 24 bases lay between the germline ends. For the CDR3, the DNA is TGTGCCAGCAGTTCCTTACAAAGGGAAGGACTCAAAAAGACCCAGTACTTC. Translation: CASSSLQREGLKKTQYF.

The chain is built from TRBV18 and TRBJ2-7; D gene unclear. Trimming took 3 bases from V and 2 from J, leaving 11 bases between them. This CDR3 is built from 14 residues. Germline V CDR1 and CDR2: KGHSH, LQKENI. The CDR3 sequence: CASSPGSGPYEQYF. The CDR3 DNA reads TGTGCCAGCTCACCCGGCTCCGGTCCCTACGAGCAGTACTTC.

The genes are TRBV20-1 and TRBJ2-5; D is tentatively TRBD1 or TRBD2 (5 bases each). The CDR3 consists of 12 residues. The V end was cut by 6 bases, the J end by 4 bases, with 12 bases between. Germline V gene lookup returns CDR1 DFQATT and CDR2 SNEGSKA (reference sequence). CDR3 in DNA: TGCAGTGCGAGGACCGGGGCAGAGACCCAGTACTTC. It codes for CSARTGAETQYF.

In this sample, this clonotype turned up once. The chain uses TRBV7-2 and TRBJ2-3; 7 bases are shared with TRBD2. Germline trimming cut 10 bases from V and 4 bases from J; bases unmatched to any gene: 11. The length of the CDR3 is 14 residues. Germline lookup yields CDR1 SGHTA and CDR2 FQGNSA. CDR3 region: CAIKVLGGADTQYF. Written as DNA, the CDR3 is TGTGCCATAAAGGTGCTGGGGGGGGCAGATACGCAGTATTTT. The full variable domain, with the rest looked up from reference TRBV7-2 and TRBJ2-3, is GAGVSQSPSNKVTEKGKDVELRCDPISGHTALYWYRQSLGQGLEFLIYFQGNSAPDKSGLPSDRFSAERTGGSVSTLTIQRTQQEDSAVYLCAIKVLGGADTQYFGPGTRLTVL.

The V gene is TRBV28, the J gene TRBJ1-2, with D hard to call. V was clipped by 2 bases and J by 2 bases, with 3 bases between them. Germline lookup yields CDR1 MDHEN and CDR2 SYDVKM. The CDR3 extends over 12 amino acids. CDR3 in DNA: TGTGCCAGCAGTTTAGCGAACTATGGCTACACCTTC. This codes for CASSLANYGYTF.

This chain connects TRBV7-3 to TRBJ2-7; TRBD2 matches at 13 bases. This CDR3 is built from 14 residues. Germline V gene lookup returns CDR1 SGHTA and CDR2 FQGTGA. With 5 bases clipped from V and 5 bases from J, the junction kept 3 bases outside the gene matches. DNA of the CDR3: TGTGCCAGCAGCGCAGGACTAGCGGGAGACGAGCAGTACTTC. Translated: CASSAGLAGDEQYF. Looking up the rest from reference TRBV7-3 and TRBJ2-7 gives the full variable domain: GAGVSQTPSNKVTEKGKYVELRCDPISGHTALYWYRQSLGQGPEFLIYFQGTGAADDSGLPNDRFFAVRPEGSVSTLKIQRTERGDSAVYLCASSAGLAGDEQYFGPGTRLTVT.

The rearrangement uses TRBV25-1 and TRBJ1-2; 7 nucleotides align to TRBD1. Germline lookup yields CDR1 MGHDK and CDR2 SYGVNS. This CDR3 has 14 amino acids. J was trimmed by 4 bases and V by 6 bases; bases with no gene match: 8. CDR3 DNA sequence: TGTGCCAGCAGATCAACTAGGGACAGCTATGGCTACACCTTC. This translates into CASRSTRDSYGYTF.

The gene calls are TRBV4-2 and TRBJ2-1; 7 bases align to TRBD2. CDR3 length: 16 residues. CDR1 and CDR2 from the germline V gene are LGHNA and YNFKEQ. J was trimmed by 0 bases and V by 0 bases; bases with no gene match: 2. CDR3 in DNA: TGTGCCAGCAGCCAAGATGGCGGGAGCTCCTACAATGAGCAGTTCTTC. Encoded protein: CASSQDGGSSYNEQFF.

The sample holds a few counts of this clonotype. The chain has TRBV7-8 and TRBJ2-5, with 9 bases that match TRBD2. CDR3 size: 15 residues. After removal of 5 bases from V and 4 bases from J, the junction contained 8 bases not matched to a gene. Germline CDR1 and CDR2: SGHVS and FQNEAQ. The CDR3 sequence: CASSGQTSGVETQYF. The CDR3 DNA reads TGTGCCAGCAGCGGGCAGACTAGCGGCGTAGAGACCCAGTACTTC.

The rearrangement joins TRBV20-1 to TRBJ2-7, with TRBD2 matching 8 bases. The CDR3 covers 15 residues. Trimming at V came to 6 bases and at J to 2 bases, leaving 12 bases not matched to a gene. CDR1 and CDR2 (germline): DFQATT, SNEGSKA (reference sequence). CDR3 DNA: TGCAGTGCGGCCCCGGGAGGGACCGTGGCCTACGAGCAGTACTTC. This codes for CSAAPGGTVAYEQYF.

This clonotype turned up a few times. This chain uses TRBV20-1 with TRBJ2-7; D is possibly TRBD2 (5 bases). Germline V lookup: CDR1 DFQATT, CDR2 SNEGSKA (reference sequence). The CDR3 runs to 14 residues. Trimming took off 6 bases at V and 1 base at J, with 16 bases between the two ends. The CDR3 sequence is CSASGGPNSYEQYF. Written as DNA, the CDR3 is TGCAGTGCCAGTGGCGGGCCTAATTCCTACGAGCAGTACTTC.

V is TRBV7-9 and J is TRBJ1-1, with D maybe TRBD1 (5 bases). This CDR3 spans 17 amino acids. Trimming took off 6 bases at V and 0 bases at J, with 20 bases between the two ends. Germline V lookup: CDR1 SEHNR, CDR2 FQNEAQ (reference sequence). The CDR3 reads CASRPRSTTDMNTEAFF. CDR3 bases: TGTGCCAGCAGACCGCGGAGCACGACAGATATGAACACTGAAGCTTTCTTT.

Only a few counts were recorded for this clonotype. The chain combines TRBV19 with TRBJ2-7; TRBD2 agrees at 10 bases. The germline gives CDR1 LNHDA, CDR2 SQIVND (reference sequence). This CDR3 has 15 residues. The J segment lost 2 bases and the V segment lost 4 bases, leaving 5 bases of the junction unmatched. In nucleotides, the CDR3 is TGTGCCAGTAGTACCGGACTAGCGGCACCCTACGAGCAGTACTTC. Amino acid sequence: CASSTGLAAPYEQYF.

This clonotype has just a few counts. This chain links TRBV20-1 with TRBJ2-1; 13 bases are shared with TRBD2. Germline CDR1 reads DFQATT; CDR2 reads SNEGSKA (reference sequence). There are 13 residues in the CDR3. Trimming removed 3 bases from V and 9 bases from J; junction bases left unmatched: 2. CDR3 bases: TGCAGTGCTAGGCGGACTAGCGGGAGTGAGCAGTTCTTC. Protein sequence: CSARRTSGSEQFF.

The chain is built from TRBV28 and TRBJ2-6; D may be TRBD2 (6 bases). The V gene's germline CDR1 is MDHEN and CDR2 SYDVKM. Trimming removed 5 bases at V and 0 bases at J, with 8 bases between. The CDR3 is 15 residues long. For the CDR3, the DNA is TGTGCCAGCAGTGCCGGGGGCTCTGGGGCCAACGTCCTGACTTTC. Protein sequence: CASSAGGSGANVLTF. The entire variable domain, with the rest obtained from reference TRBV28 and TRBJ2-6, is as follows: DVKVTQSSRYLVKRTGEKVFLECVQDMDHENMFWYRQDPGLGLRLIYFSYDVKMKEKGDIPEGYSVSREKKERFSLILESASTNQTSMYLCASSAGGSGANVLTFGAGSRLTVL.

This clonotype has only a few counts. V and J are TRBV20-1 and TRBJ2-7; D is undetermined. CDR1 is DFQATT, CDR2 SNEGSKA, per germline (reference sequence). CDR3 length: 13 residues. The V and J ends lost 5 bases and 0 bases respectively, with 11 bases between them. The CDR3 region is CSAADINSYEQYF. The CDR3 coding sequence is TGCAGTGCTGCCGACATAAACTCCTACGAGCAGTACTTC.

For the CDR3, the DNA is TGCGCCAGCAGTGAGACCCTACGCGAGCAGTACTTC. Residues: CASSETLREQYF. The chain is built from TRBV10-2 and TRBJ2-7; D not certain. The CDR3 loop spans 12 amino acids. The V gene lost 2 bases and the J gene lost 6 bases, with 8 bases spanning the gap. Germline V gene data show CDR1 as WSHSY and CDR2 as SAAADI.

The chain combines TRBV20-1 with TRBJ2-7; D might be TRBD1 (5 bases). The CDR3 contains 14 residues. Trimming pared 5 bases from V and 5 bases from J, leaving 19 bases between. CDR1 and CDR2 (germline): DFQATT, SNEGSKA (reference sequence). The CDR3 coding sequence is TGCAGTGCTGGACCTCGCTGGCAGGGTGACGAGCAGTACTTC. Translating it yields CSAGPRWQGDEQYF.

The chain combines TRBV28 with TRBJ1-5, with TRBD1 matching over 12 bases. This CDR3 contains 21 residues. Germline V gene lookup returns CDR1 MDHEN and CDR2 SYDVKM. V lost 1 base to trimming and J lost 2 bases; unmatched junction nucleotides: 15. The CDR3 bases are TGTGCCAGCAGTTTATTTTATGGTGGGGGACAGGGGGCAGCGGGCAATCAGCCCCAGCATTTT. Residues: CASSLFYGGGQGAAGNQPQHF.

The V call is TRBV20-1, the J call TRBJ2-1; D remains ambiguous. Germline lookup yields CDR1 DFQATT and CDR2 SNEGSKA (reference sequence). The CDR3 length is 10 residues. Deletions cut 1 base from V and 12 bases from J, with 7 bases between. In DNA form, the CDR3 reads TGCAGTGCTAGAGGGAGCTGGCAGTTCTTC. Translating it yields CSARGSWQFF.